This T cell receptor (beta chain) was documented in a study of naive and memory T cell subsets. With V trimmed by 0 bases and J by 9 bases, 0 bases remained unmatched. The length of the CDR3 is 12 residues. The germline V gene has CDR1 SGHRS and CDR2 YFSETQ. Adult healthy volunteers gave 2.5 ml peripheral blood for whole-blood RNA. Reverse transcription of blood and skin TCR RNA was primed at alpha and beta constant regions. Four PCR rounds used nested alpha and beta constant region primers plus the SP2 primer. TCRdb re-analysed the 5' RACE reads in MiXCR, keeping a single row per CDR3 protein. The table includes approximately 27,000 distinct CDR3 sequences, approximately 22% detected once.

V and J are TRBV5-1 and TRBJ2-1; TRBD2 aligns across 7 bases. The clonotype originates from a female donor in good health. The CDR3 loop reads CASSLAGGEQFF. The DNA of the CDR3 is TGCGCCAGCAGCTTGGCGGGAGGTGAGCAGTTCTTC.